This T cell receptor (beta chain) came from a study of T cell repertoires in cytomegalovirus infection. Findings and caveats of the study: Dominating the ex vivo response were TCR beta clonotypes that were CMV-specific and HLA-C-restricted.

Using its own MiXCR run on the reads, TCRdb lists one record per CDR3 protein. There are around 320,000 distinct CDR3 sequences in the sample; roughly 9.5% occur only once, and about 4.5% lies in the top ten. There are 17 residues in the CDR3. J gave up 3 bases and V 3 bases, and 10 bases lay outside the gene matches. To note about this clonotype: The antigen is not known.

The sample consisted of PBMCs. The clonotype comes from a human donor in good health (CMV status not recorded). Some clones in this sample may be carry-over from other donors' samples. V gene TRBV12-3 or TRBV12-4 combines with J gene TRBJ1-5; TRBD1 aligns across 8 bases. CDR3 residues: CASSFGTGRTLNQPQHF. The CDR3 nucleotides read TGTGCCAGCAGTTTTGGGACAGGCCGCACTCTCAATCAGCCCCAGCATTTT.